Shown below are 29 T cell receptor beta chains from a single sample sequenced in a study of OX40 agonist ivuxolimab in advanced cancers. Method: immunoSEQ multiplex PCR; TCRdb's copy keeps in-frame clones and lacks some. The sample includes 60,000 to 85,000 clones, roughly 73% of them seen just once. Sequencing used CD4+ or CD8+ T cells sorted from blood, obtained in a trial of the OX40 agonist ivuxolimab. The receptors were gathered from an adult with an advanced solid tumor such as melanoma, head and neck, liver or kidney cancer.

This chain links TRBV15 with TRBJ1-3; perhaps TRBD1 as D (6 bases). V lost 5 bases and J lost 4, with 21 bases in between. This CDR3 spans 17 amino acids. Germline loops: CDR1 LNHNV, CDR2 YYDKDF (reference sequence). DNA for the CDR3: TGTGCCACCAGCCGAGGTGCGGGGGCCGAGACGGGAAACACCATATATTTT. Translated, it gives CATSRGAGAETGNTIYF.

This chain uses TRBV7-2 with TRBJ1-1; D may be TRBD1 (5 bases). Between the trimmed V and J ends, which lost 3 bases and 4 bases, there was a span of 15 bases. Germline CDR1 is SGHTA and CDR2 is FQGNSA. The CDR3 is 15 residues long. The CDR3 coding sequence is TGTGCCAGCAGCTTTCTTTTGGGGGGAGGCACTGAAGCTTTCTTT. It encodes CASSFLLGGGTEAFF.

The chain has TRBV6-6 and TRBJ2-7; a possible D gene is TRBD2 (7 bases). V lost 6 bases, J lost 0 bases, and 15 bases lay in between. The CDR3 runs 15 residues. Looked up from germline, CDR1 is MNHNY and CDR2 is SVGAGI (reference sequence). CDR3 in amino acids: CASREGGSHSYEQYF. The CDR3 region has the DNA TGTGCCAGCAGGGAGGGGGGGTCACACTCCTACGAGCAGTACTTC.

V and J are TRBV7-9 and TRBJ1-4, with D possibly being TRBD1 (5 bases). The CDR3 extends over 15 amino acids. Trimming removed 4 bases at V and 8 bases at J, with 17 bases between. Looked up from germline, CDR1 is SEHNR and CDR2 is FQNEAQ (reference sequence). The CDR3 coding sequence is TGTGCCAGCAGCTCTTTAGGGGTAGGATACGAAAAACTGTTTTTT. Protein product: CASSSLGVGYEKLFF.

The chain employs TRBV29-1 and TRBJ2-6, with D perhaps matching TRBD1 (5 bases). Germline V gene sequence: CDR1 SQVTM, CDR2 ANQGSEA. Trimming took 1 base from V and 3 from J, leaving 10 bases between them. The length of the CDR3 is 15 residues. The CDR3 here is CSVEGGALGANVLTF. The CDR3 DNA sequence: TGCAGCGTTGAAGGTGGGGCGCTTGGGGCCAACGTCCTGACTTTC.

A note on this clone: At one end, the junction sequence differs from germline, possibly due to a read error. This chain links TRBV7-9 with TRBJ1-1, with a possible D match to TRBD1 (5 bases). This CDR3 is built from 12 residues. CDR1 is SEHNR, CDR2 FQNEAQ, per germline (reference sequence). The CDR3 coding sequence is TGTGCCAGCAGCGGCGAAGGAGGACATACCCTCTTT. It is translated as CASSGEGGHTLF.

The CDR3 sequence: CASEKETQYF. DNA of the CDR3: TGTGCCAGCGAGAAAGAGACCCAGTACTTC. V and J are TRBV7-9 and TRBJ2-5; D remains ambiguous. The CDR3 has 10 amino acids. The germline V and J ends were trimmed by 8 bases and 3 bases, with 4 bases remaining between them. CDR1 and CDR2 from the germline V gene are SEHNR and FQNEAQ (reference sequence).

This chain links TRBV6-5 with TRBJ2-5; maybe TRBD2 (6 bases). Between the trimmed V and J ends, which lost 0 bases and 5 bases, there was a span of 16 bases. The germline V gene encodes CDR1 MNHEY and CDR2 SVGAGI. CDR3 length: 16 residues. CDR3: CASSYSSGGTVETQYF. The CDR3, as DNA: TGTGCCAGCAGTTACTCATCCGGGGGAACGGTCGAGACCCAGTACTTC.

The chain recombines TRBV11-2 with TRBJ1-4; D is unresolved. The CDR3 sequence is 14 residues long. Between the trimmed V and J ends, which lost 8 bases and 8 bases, there was a span of 18 bases. The V gene's germline CDR1 is SGHAT and CDR2 FQNNGV. The CDR3 nucleotides read TGTGCCAGCGAAGGGAAGGGTCAAAAAGAAAAACTGTTTTTT. This gives the protein CASEGKGQKEKLFF.

The chain carries TRBV7-6 and TRBJ2-5, with unresolved D. Trimming took 3 bases from V and 1 from J, leaving 12 bases between them. CDR3 length: 15 amino acids. Germline V CDR1 and CDR2: SGHVS, FNYEAQ. The CDR3 sequence is CASSFGVISQETQYF. CDR3 nucleotide sequence: TGTGCCAGCAGCTTCGGTGTGATTTCCCAAGAGACCCAGTACTTC.

The chain uses TRBV14 and TRBJ1-5, with no clear D. Germline CDR1 is SGHDN and CDR2 is FVKESK. V was cut by 0 bases and J by 10 bases, with 10 bases left in between. The CDR3 has 13 amino acids. The CDR3 reads CASSQDRGGPQHF. The CDR3 coding sequence is TGTGCCAGCAGCCAAGATCGGGGAGGACCCCAGCATTTT.

This clone was seen more than once but under ten times. The chain uses TRBV19 and TRBJ1-5; 7 bases are shared with TRBD1. This CDR3 is built from 15 residues. Trimming took 6 bases from V and 2 from J; bases not matched to a gene: 7. Germline assignment: CDR1 LNHDA and CDR2 SQIVND (reference sequence). DNA for the CDR3: TGTGCCAGTAGCACAGGGGCTGGGGGCAATCAGCCCCAGCATTTT. This translates into CASSTGAGGNQPQHF. Full variable domain (remainder filled in from reference TRBV19 and TRBJ1-5): DGGITQSPKYLFRKEGQNVTLSCEQNLNHDAMYWYRQDPGQGLRLIYYSQIVNDFQKGDIAEGYSVSREKKESFPLTVTSAQKNPTAFYLCASSTGAGGNQPQHFGDGTRLSIL.

The CDR3 coding sequence is TGTGCCAGCAGTTACTCTTGGACTTATAGCAATCAGCCCCAGCATTTT. Protein product: CASSYSWTYSNQPQHF. The rearrangement joins TRBV6-6 to TRBJ1-5; no firm D call. CDR1 and CDR2 (germline): MNHNY, SVGAGI (reference sequence). The CDR3 contains 16 residues. Deletions cut 0 bases from V and 0 bases from J, with 9 bases between.

The rearrangement uses TRBV5-1 and TRBJ2-1, with 12 bases aligning to TRBD2. Germline assignment: CDR1 SGHRS and CDR2 YFSETQ. The CDR3 consists of 17 residues. After removal of 4 bases from V and 2 bases from J, the junction contained 7 bases not matched to a gene. The CDR3, as DNA: TGCGCCAGCAGCCAGACTAGCGGGAGTTCTACCTACAATGAGCAGTTCTTC. This encodes CASSQTSGSSTYNEQFF. Looking up the rest from reference TRBV5-1 and TRBJ2-1 gives the full variable domain: KAGVTQTPRYLIKTRGQQVTLSCSPISGHRSVSWYQQTPGQGLQFLFEYFSETQRNKGNFPGRFSGRQFSNSRSEMNVSTLELGDSALYLCASSQTSGSSTYNEQFFGPGTRLTVL.

The genes are TRBV4-1 and TRBJ2-3; no clear D gene. Germline V gene sequence: CDR1 MGHRA, CDR2 YSYEKL. V gave up 1 base and J gave up 5 bases, with 10 bases separating them. The length of the CDR3 is 14 residues. Here the CDR3 reads CASSQGPDQDTQYF. In DNA form, the CDR3 reads TGCGCCAGCAGCCAAGGGCCGGACCAAGATACGCAGTATTTT.

This clone was counted a few times. The chain employs TRBV6-4 and TRBJ2-1; 9 bases fit TRBD2. The CDR3 is 16 residues long. V was clipped by 3 bases and J by 0 bases; unmatched bases: 3. Germline V gene lookup returns CDR1 MRHNA and CDR2 SNTAGT. The CDR3 DNA follows: TGTGCCAGCAGTGAGCTAGCGGGAAGCTCCTACAATGAGCAGTTCTTC. As protein: CASSELAGSSYNEQFF.

The CDR3 DNA is TGTGCCAGCAGTTTTTCAGGGGGCCATCAGCCCCAGCATTTT. It yields the protein CASSFSGGHQPQHF. The chain is built from TRBV28 and TRBJ1-5; 8 nucleotides line up with TRBD1. From germline, CDR1 is MDHEN and CDR2 SYDVKM. The CDR3 runs 14 residues. J gave up 5 bases and V 3 bases, and 3 bases lay outside the gene matches.

The chain employs TRBV2 and TRBJ1-6, with 8 positions matching TRBD1. V was pared by 3 bases and J by 8 bases, with 6 bases of the junction left unmatched. This CDR3 has 15 amino acids. Germline CDR1 and CDR2: SNHLY and FYNNEI. CDR3 residues: CASSEWPGGDSPLHF. CDR3 DNA sequence: TGTGCCAGCAGTGAGTGGCCAGGGGGCGATTCACCCCTCCACTTT.

The genes are TRBV6-6 and TRBJ2-5, with a possible D match to TRBD1 (6 bases). Trimming took off 6 bases at V and 2 bases at J, with 13 bases between the two ends. The CDR3 covers 14 residues. Per the germline V gene, CDR1 is MNHNY and CDR2 is SVGAGI (reference sequence). This CDR3 is CASRGDNLQETQYF. The CDR3 bases are TGTGCCAGCAGGGGGGACAACTTACAAGAGACCCAGTACTTC.

The rearrangement uses TRBV4-1 and TRBJ1-6; TRBD1 is a possible D gene (5 bases). V was shortened by 2 bases and J by 7 bases, with 24 bases between the two germline ends. Germline lookup yields CDR1 MGHRA and CDR2 YSYEKL. This CDR3 has 19 amino acids. The CDR3 here is CASSQRVPGQVTGNSPLHF. CDR3 DNA sequence: TGCGCCAGCAGCCAAAGGGTGCCAGGGCAGGTGACGGGGAATTCACCCCTCCACTTT.

This clone has ten or more counts. This CDR3 is CASSRDGYGYTF. CDR3 coding DNA: TGTGCCAGCAGCCGGGACGGCTATGGCTACACCTTC. This rearrangement joins TRBV11-1 to TRBJ1-2, with a tentative D call TRBD1 (5 bases). CDR3 length equals 12 residues. CDR1 SGHAT and CDR2 FQDESV come from the germline V gene (reference sequence). Trimming stripped 5 bases from V and 4 bases from J, with 8 bases between.

The chain is built from TRBV2 and TRBJ1-5; D not resolved. There are 14 residues in the CDR3. Trimming took off 3 bases at V and 4 bases at J, with 10 bases between the two ends. Germline assignment: CDR1 SNHLY and CDR2 FYNNEI. The CDR3 spells CASSEGRHNQPQHF. As DNA, the CDR3 is TGTGCCAGCAGTGAGGGCAGGCATAATCAGCCCCAGCATTTT.

CDR3 protein: CASKQGGTDTQYF. The CDR3 region has the DNA TGTGCCAGCAAACAGGGAGGAACAGATACGCAGTATTTT. The chain joins TRBV2 to TRBJ2-3; D tentatively fits TRBD1 or TRBD2 (6 bases each). CDR3 length equals 13 residues. Trimming took 7 bases from V and 3 from J, leaving 11 bases between them. In germline, CDR1 is SNHLY, CDR2 FYNNEI.

The genes are TRBV7-2 and TRBJ2-3, with unresolved D. V was cut by 2 bases and J by 4 bases, with 10 bases left in between. There are 14 residues in the CDR3. CDR1 is SGHTA, CDR2 FQGNSA, per germline. The CDR3, as DNA: TGTGCCAGCAGCTTAATTTTCGGCGCAGATACGCAGTATTTT. Its translation is CASSLIFGADTQYF.

V and J are TRBV6-1 and TRBJ1-4; D unclear. This CDR3 has 12 amino acids. Trimming left V 10 bases short and J 8 bases short, with 14 bases between. Germline loops: CDR1 MNHNS, CDR2 SASEGT. The CDR3 nucleotides read TGTGCCACCACAAGGTGGCGGGAAAAACTGTTTTTT. It translates to CATTRWREKLFF.

The chain joins TRBV30 to TRBJ2-1; D might be TRBD2 (6 bases). Germline-derived CDR1 and CDR2 are GTSNPN and SVGIG (reference sequence). This CDR3 contains 13 residues. The V and J ends lost 5 bases and 6 bases respectively, with 14 bases between them. This chain's CDR3 is CAWAGFQGNEQFF. Written as DNA, the CDR3 is TGTGCCTGGGCGGGGTTCCAGGGCAATGAGCAGTTCTTC.

This clone has only a few counts. The DNA of the CDR3 is TGTGCCTCTACAGGGACCGAAGCTTTCTTT. It yields the protein CASTGTEAFF. The chain is built from TRBV30 and TRBJ1-1, with D perhaps TRBD1 (6 bases). In germline, CDR1 is GTSNPN, CDR2 SVGIG (reference sequence). Trimming stripped 7 bases from V and 8 bases from J, with 11 bases between. The CDR3 sequence is 10 residues long.

In its sample, this clone was seen a few times. The chain joins TRBV19 to TRBJ1-2; tentatively, D is TRBD1 (5 bases). The germline V and J ends were trimmed by 5 bases and 8 bases, with 18 bases remaining between them. The CDR3 is 14 residues long. Germline V gene sequence: CDR1 LNHDA, CDR2 SQIVND (reference sequence). CDR3 nucleotide sequence: TGTGCCAGTAGTCCCGACAGCCGCCCTCTGGGCTACACCTTC. Translating it yields CASSPDSRPLGYTF.

The J gene is TRBJ1-3, the V gene TRBV7-3, with D maybe TRBD1 (5 bases). The CDR3 sequence is 15 residues long. V dropped 5 bases and J dropped 0 bases, with 11 bases sitting between them. The germline V gene encodes CDR1 SGHTA and CDR2 FQGTGA. The chain's CDR3 is CASSPTADSGNTIYF. In nucleotides, the CDR3 is TGTGCCAGCAGCCCGACAGCTGACTCTGGAAACACCATATATTTT.